Sequencing of this TCR beta chain was carried out in a study of spatial heterogeneity in lung cancer. On the study more broadly: Follow-up PBMC specimens underwent sequencing when available; their median timing was roughly two years after resection. Consistent detection of more beta-chain than alpha-chain sequences was observed. As counted in raw reads, each unique TCR and UMI combination appeared more than ten times on average.

Carried by each TCR cDNA molecule was a unique molecular identifier. One entry per CDR3 protein, called by TCRdb with MiXCR from the 5' RACE reads. This table holds about 120,000 distinct CDR3 sequences, 10% to 15% found once. Stated time point: blood at routine non-recurrence follow-up after resection. Tumor, nontumor lung or frozen PBMC supplied whole RNA, sequenced without sorting. This clonotype was picked up many times. The source was PBMCs, collected at follow-up. This receptor was identified in a male donor with early-stage non-small cell lung cancer.

In DNA, the CDR3 is TGTGCCAGTCAAGGGGGCTCGGATGGCGAGCAGTACTTC. It is translated as CASQGGSDGEQYF. The chain links TRBV27 to TRBJ2-7; 7 positions agree with TRBD1. Germline V gene sequence: CDR1 MNHEY, CDR2 SMNVEV (reference sequence). The CDR3 consists of 13 residues. With V trimmed by 9 bases and J by 6 bases, 11 bases remained unmatched.